The next 22 T cell receptor beta chains were all read from a single sample in a study of blood T cell repertoires in COVID-19 (dated by TCRdb to the early 2020s). Library preparation employed the immunoSEQ multiplex PCR assay. TCRdb provides this immuneACCESS table in a form limited to in-frame rearrangements. Some clones are lacking; in checked studies, under half of them reflect an unresolved V gene, and why the rest are absent is not known. The sample yields a few hundred thousand clones; about 85% were counted once. Approximately 12% of the sample is held by the ten biggest clonotypes. Sequenced sample: peripheral blood. The origin of the receptors is a woman under 30 who had recovered from COVID-19.

A note on this clone: The sample has other DNA sequences that encode this CDR3 too. This rearrangement joins TRBV11-2 to TRBJ2-3, with D tentatively TRBD1 (6 bases). Deletions cut 0 bases from V and 5 bases from J, with 9 bases between. The CDR3 consists of 14 residues. Germline V gene data show CDR1 as SGHAT and CDR2 as FQNNGV. The CDR3: CASSLDRGGDTQYF. CDR3 DNA: TGTGCCAGCAGCTTAGACAGGGGCGGAGATACGCAGTATTTT.

This clone came up a few times. This same CDR3 is encoded by further DNA sequences in the sample. V is TRBV3-1 (or the pseudogene TRBV3-2) and J is TRBJ1-5, with unresolved D. CDR1 and CDR2 from the germline V gene are LGHDT and YNNKEL (reference sequence). The CDR3 is 15 residues long. The V end was cut by 0 bases, the J end by 2 bases, with 8 bases between. The CDR3 sequence is CASSQDTGGNQPQHF. CDR3 in DNA: TGTGCCAGCAGCCAAGATACCGGGGGCAATCAGCCCCAGCATTTT.

This chain uses TRBV5-4 with TRBJ2-5, with unresolved D. The CDR3 spans 15 residues. Germline V CDR1 and CDR2: SGHNT, YYREEE (reference sequence). V was pared by 1 base and J by 5 bases, with 15 bases between. The CDR3 DNA follows: TGTGCCAGCAGCTTGTCAGTCCGGATCGGGGAGACCCAGTACTTC. Amino acid sequence: CASSLSVRIGETQYF.

V usage is TRBV7-2 and J usage is TRBJ2-7, with 9 nucleotides matching TRBD2. The V segment lost 1 base and the J segment 3 bases; nucleotides outside the gene matches: 4. The CDR3 spans 15 residues. The germline gives CDR1 SGHTA, CDR2 FQGNSA. The CDR3 region is CASSLVAGVSYEQYF. The CDR3 coding sequence is TGTGCCAGCAGCTTAGTAGCGGGAGTAAGCTACGAGCAGTACTTC.

The chain is built from TRBV7-9 and TRBJ1-2, with TRBD1 matching 9 bases. Germline V gene lookup returns CDR1 SEHNR and CDR2 FQNEAQ (reference sequence). The J segment lost 3 bases and the V segment lost 6 bases, leaving 5 bases of the junction unmatched. The CDR3 loop spans 14 amino acids. The CDR3 here is CASRTGQGDYGYTF. DNA for the CDR3: TGTGCCAGCAGAACGGGACAGGGAGACTATGGCTACACCTTC. Full variable domain (rest looked up from reference TRBV7-9 and TRBJ1-2): DTGVSQNPRHKITKRGQNVTFRCDPISEHNRLYWYRQTLGQGPEFLTYFQNEAQLEKSRLLSDRFSAERPKGSFSTLEIQRTEQGDSAMYLCASRTGQGDYGYTFGSGTRLTVV.

This chain links TRBV19 with TRBJ1-1; no clear D gene. The CDR3 contains 13 residues. Trimming left V 7 bases short and J 3 bases short, with 12 bases between. Germline assignment: CDR1 LNHDA and CDR2 SQIVND (reference sequence). The CDR3: CASIGWQDTEAFF. The CDR3, as DNA: TGTGCCAGTATAGGATGGCAGGACACTGAAGCTTTCTTT.

The chain joins TRBV6-2 or TRBV6-3 to TRBJ2-3, with a possible D match to TRBD1 (6 bases). The CDR3 spans 16 residues. V was trimmed by 4 bases and J by 4 bases, leaving 18 bases between them. Per germline, CDR1 MNHEY and CDR2 SVGEGT. The CDR3 region has the DNA TGTGCCAGCAGTTTCGTCCGACAGGCTATCTCAGATACGCAGTATTTT. Translated, it gives CASSFVRQAISDTQYF.

The rearrangement joins TRBV27 to TRBJ1-1; 9 nucleotides agree with TRBD1. Germline V gene data show CDR1 as MNHEY and CDR2 as SMNVEV (reference sequence). This CDR3 region has 15 residues. With 5 bases clipped from V and 3 bases from J, the junction kept 7 bases outside the gene matches. The CDR3 DNA follows: TGTGCCAGCAGTGAGAACAGGGGGCTCGACACTGAAGCTTTCTTT. Its translation: CASSENRGLDTEAFF.

This clone was seen once. The chain combines TRBV6-2 or TRBV6-3 with TRBJ1-4, with no clear D. V lost 6 bases and J lost 3, with 11 bases in between. The CDR3 is 14 residues long. In germline, CDR1 is MNHEY, CDR2 SVGEGT. Written as DNA, the CDR3 is TGTGCCAGCAGCTCAACACAGCCTAATGAAAAACTGTTTTTT. It specifies CASSSTQPNEKLFF.

This rearrangement joins TRBV7-3 to TRBJ1-5, with D tentatively TRBD1 (5 bases). The CDR3 consists of 17 residues. Germline V gene data show CDR1 as SGHTA and CDR2 as FQGTGA. V lost 6 bases, J lost 7 bases, and 25 bases lay in between. CDR3 in DNA: TGTGCCAGCAGGTCAGACGGGGGACCCCGTAGGGGCCAGCCCCAGCATTTT. Protein sequence: CASRSDGGPRRGQPQHF.

The V gene is TRBV5-6, the J gene TRBJ1-5; D uncertain. CDR3 length equals 15 residues. Trimming cost V 2 bases and J 5 bases, with 14 bases left between them. CDR1 and CDR2 (germline): SGHDT, YYEEEE. DNA of the CDR3: TGTGCCAGCAGCTTTTGGACGGAGGATCATCAGCCCCAGCATTTT. This codes for CASSFWTEDHQPQHF.

CDR3 loop: CASSLGRGGYEQYF. The CDR3 coding sequence is TGTGCCAGCAGCTTAGGGCGGGGCGGCTACGAGCAGTACTTC. The rearrangement links TRBV7-7 to TRBJ2-7, with a tentative D call TRBD2 (6 bases). Trimming pared 1 base from V and 3 bases from J, leaving 10 bases between. The CDR3 runs 14 residues. The germline gives CDR1 SSHAT, CDR2 FNYEAQ (reference sequence).

This clone has only a few counts. The DNA of the CDR3 is TGCGCCAGCAGTGAGTCGAGCAGACAGGGGTTTTCTGGCGAGCAGTACTTC. Amino acid sequence: CASSESSRQGFSGEQYF. The rearrangement joins TRBV10-1 to TRBJ2-7, with TRBD1 identical over 8 bases. CDR3 size: 17 residues. V lost 0 bases to trimming and J lost 6 bases; unmatched junction nucleotides: 13. CDR1 and CDR2 from the germline V gene are WNHNN and SYGVQD (reference sequence).

In its sample, this clone was seen a few times. The chain joins TRBV4-2 to TRBJ1-1; 8 bases line up with TRBD1. Per germline, CDR1 LGHNA and CDR2 YNFKEQ. The length of the CDR3 is 16 residues. V shed 0 bases and J 1 base; nucleotides not matched to a gene: 4. CDR3 loop: CASSQDRTGWNTEAFF. The CDR3 DNA sequence: TGTGCCAGCAGCCAAGATCGGACAGGGTGGAACACTGAAGCTTTCTTT.

V is TRBV7-9 and J is TRBJ1-4; D possibly corresponds to TRBD1 (6 bases). CDR1 SEHNR and CDR2 FQNEAQ come from the germline V gene (reference sequence). Trimming cost V 5 bases and J 7 bases, with 8 bases left between them. The CDR3 sequence is 12 residues long. The CDR3 sequence: CASSLQGEKLFF. The CDR3 nucleotides read TGTGCCAGCAGCCTACAGGGTGAAAAACTGTTTTTT.

V gene TRBV4-3 combines with J gene TRBJ2-5; tentative D call: TRBD1 (5 bases). From germline, CDR1 is LGHNA and CDR2 YSLEER. V was trimmed by 0 bases and J by 5 bases, leaving 13 bases between them. The CDR3 sequence is 15 residues long. The CDR3 loop is CASSQDLGVGETQYF. The CDR3 region has the DNA TGCGCCAGCAGCCAAGATTTAGGGGTGGGCGAGACCCAGTACTTC.

This rearrangement joins TRBV29-1 to TRBJ2-3; the D gene is possibly TRBD2 (6 bases). The CDR3 length is 15 residues. Trimming removed 6 bases at V and 2 bases at J, with 18 bases between. The germline V gene has CDR1 SQVTM and CDR2 ANQGSEA. The DNA for the CDR3 is TGCAGCGTCGACAATGTACCGGGAGTCACAGATACGCAGTATTTT. Its translation is CSVDNVPGVTDTQYF.

A single count supports this clone. The chain uses TRBV6-5 and TRBJ1-2; TRBD1 might be the D (5 bases). The CDR3 spans 12 residues. CDR1 is MNHEY and CDR2 is SVGAGI in the germline V gene. The V end lost 6 bases, the J end lost 10 bases, and 15 bases lay between the germline ends. The CDR3 loop reads CASSSNRLPYTF. In nucleotides, the CDR3 is TGTGCCAGCAGCTCTAACAGGTTACCCTACACCTTC.

This clone was observed a few times. This chain uses TRBV30 with TRBJ1-5; the D gene is possibly TRBD1 (5 bases). CDR1 is GTSNPN and CDR2 is SVGIG in the germline V gene (reference sequence). Trimming removed 4 bases at V and 4 bases at J, with 11 bases between. The CDR3 length is 13 residues. The CDR3 region is CAWKGQANQPQHF. The CDR3 bases are TGTGCCTGGAAGGGGCAGGCTAATCAGCCCCAGCATTTT.

This rearrangement joins TRBV14 to TRBJ1-1; D perhaps matches TRBD1 (6 bases). V shed 2 bases and J shed 1 base, with 8 bases lying between them. The CDR3 contains 14 residues. The germline gives CDR1 SGHDN, CDR2 FVKESK. CDR3 protein: CASSQQGQNTEAFF. The CDR3 coding sequence is TGTGCCAGCAGCCAACAGGGACAGAACACTGAAGCTTTCTTT.

The chain uses TRBV10-1 and TRBJ1-4; no reliable D call. Germline CDR1 is WNHNN and CDR2 is SYGVQD (reference sequence). The CDR3 loop spans 15 amino acids. Deletions cut 3 bases from V and 1 base from J, with 9 bases between. The CDR3 DNA sequence: TGCGCCAGCAGTGATGGAGTTGGAACTAATGAAAAACTGTTTTTT. Translating it yields CASSDGVGTNEKLFF.

This chain uses TRBV7-2 with TRBJ2-2, with a weak D call TRBD2 (5 bases). Germline CDR1 SGHTA, CDR2 FQGNSA. This CDR3 has 17 amino acids. V was shortened by 2 bases and J by 6 bases, with 19 bases between the two germline ends. The CDR3 protein is CASSLQSRPRGSGELFF. The CDR3 DNA reads TGTGCCAGCAGCTTACAATCGAGGCCTCGGGGTTCCGGGGAGCTGTTTTTT.